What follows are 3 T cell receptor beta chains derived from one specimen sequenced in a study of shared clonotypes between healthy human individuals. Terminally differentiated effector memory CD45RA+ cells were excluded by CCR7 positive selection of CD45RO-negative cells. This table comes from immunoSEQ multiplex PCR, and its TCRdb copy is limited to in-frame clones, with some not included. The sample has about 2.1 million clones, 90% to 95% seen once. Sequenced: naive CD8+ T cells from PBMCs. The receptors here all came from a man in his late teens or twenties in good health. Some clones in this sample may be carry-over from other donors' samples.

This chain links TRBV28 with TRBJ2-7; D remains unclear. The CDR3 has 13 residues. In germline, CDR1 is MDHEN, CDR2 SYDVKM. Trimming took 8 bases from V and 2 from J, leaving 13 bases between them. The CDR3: CASQLGFPYEQYF. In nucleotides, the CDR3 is TGTGCCAGCCAATTGGGATTCCCCTACGAGCAGTACTTC.

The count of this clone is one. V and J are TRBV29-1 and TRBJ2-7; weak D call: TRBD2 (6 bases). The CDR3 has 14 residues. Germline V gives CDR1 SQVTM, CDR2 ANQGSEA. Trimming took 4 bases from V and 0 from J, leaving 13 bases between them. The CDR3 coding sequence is TGCAGCGTTGGCCCCCGGGACTTCTCCTACGAGCAGTACTTC. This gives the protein CSVGPRDFSYEQYF.

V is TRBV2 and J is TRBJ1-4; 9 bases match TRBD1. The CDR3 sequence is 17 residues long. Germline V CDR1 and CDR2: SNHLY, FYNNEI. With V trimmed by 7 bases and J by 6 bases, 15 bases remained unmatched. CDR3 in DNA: TGTGCCAGCACCCGGCGAGGGATTACAGGGGGCGATGAAAAACTGTTTTTT. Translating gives CASTRRGITGGDEKLFF.